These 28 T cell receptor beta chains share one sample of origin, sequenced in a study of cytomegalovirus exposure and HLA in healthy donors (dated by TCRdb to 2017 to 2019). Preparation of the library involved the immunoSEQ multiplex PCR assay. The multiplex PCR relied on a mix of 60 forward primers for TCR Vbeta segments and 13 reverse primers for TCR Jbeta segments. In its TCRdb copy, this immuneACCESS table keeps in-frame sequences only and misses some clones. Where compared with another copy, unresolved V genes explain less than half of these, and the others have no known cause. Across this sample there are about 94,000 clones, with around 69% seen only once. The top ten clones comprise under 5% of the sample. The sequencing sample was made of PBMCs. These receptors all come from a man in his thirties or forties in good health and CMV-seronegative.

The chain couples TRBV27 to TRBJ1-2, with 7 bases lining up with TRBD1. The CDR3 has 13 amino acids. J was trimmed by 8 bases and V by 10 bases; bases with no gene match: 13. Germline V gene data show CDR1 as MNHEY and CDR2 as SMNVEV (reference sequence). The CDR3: CATRIQTGKGYTF. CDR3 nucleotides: TGTGCCACCCGAATCCAGACAGGGAAAGGCTACACCTTC.

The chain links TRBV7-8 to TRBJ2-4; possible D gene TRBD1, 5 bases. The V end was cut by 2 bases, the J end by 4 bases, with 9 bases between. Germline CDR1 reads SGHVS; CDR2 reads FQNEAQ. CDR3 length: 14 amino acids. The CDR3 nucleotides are TGTGCCAGCAGCTTAAGGGGCAAAAAAAACATTCAGTACTTC. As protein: CASSLRGKKNIQYF.

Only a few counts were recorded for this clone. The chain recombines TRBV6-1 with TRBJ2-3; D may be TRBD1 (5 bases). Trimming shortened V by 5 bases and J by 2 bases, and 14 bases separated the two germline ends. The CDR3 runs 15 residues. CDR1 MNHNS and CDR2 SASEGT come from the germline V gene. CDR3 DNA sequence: TGTGCCAGCAGTACGGGCGACAGACACACAGATACGCAGTATTTT. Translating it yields CASSTGDRHTDTQYF.

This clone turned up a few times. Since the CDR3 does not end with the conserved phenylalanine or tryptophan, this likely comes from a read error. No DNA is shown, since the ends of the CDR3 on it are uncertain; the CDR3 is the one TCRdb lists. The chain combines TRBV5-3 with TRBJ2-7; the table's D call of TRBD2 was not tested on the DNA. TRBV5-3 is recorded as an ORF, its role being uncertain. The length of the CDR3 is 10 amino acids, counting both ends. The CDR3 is CARSLGAQGG.

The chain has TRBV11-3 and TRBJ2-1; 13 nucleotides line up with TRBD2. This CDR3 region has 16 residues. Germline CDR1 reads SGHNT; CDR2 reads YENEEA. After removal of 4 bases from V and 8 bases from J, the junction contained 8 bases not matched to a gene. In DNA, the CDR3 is TGTGCCAGCAGCTCTTGGGGGACTAGCGGGACCGATGAGCAGTTCTTC. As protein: CASSSWGTSGTDEQFF.

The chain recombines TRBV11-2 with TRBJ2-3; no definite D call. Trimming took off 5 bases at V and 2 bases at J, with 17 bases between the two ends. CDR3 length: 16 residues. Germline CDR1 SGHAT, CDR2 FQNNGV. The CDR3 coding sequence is TGTGCCAGCAGCCCCCGCTTGACAAGATTCACAGATACGCAGTATTTT. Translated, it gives CASSPRLTRFTDTQYF.

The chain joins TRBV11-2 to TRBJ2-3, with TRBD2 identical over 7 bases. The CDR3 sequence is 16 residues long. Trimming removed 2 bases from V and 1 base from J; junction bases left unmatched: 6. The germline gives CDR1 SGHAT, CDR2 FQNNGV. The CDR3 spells CASSLYGGGRTDTQYF. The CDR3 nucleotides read TGTGCCAGCAGCTTATATGGGGGAGGGCGCACAGATACGCAGTATTTT.

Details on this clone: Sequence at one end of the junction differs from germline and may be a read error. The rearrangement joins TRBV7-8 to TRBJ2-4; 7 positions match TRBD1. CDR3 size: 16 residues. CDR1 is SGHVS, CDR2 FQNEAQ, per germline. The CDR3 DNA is TGTGCCAACAGCTTAGATTTAACGGGACAGTTGCGCATTCAGTACTTC. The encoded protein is CANSLDLTGQLRIQYF. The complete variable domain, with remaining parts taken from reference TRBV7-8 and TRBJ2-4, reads GAGVSQSPRYKVAKRGQDVALRCDPISGHVSLFWYQQALGQGPEFLTYFQNEAQLDKSGLPSDRFFAERPEGSVSTLKIQRTQQEDSAVYLCANSLDLTGQLRIQYFGAGTRLSVL.

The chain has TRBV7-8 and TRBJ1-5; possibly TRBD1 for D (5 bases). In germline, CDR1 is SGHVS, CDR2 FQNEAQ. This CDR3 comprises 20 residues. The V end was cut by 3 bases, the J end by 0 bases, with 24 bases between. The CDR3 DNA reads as TGTGCCAGCAGCTTCGCCGGGCCAGGGTTGACAAAATATAGCAATCAGCCCCAGCATTTT. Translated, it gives CASSFAGPGLTKYSNQPQHF.

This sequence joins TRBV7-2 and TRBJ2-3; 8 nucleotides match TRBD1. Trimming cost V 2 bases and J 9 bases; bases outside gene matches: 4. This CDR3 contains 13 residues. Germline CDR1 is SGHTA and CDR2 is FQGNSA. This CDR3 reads CASSLQGAETQYF. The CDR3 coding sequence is TGTGCCAGCAGCTTACAGGGGGCGGAAACGCAGTATTTT. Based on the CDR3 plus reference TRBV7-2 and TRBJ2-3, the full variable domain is GAGVSQSPSNKVTEKGKDVELRCDPISGHTALYWYRQSLGQGLEFLIYFQGNSAPDKSGLPSDRFSAERTGGSVSTLTIQRTQQEDSAVYLCASSLQGAETQYFGPGTRLTVL.

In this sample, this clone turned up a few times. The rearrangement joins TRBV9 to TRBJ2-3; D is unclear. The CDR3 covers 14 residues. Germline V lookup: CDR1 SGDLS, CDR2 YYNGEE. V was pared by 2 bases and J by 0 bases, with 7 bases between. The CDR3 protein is CASSVTSSTDTQYF. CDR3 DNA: TGTGCCAGCAGCGTGACATCTAGCACAGATACGCAGTATTTT.

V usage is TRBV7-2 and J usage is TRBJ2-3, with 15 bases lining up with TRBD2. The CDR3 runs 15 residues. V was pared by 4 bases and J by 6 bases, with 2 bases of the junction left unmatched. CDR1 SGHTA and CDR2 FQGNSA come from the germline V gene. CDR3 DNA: TGTGCCAGCAGCTCAGGACTAGCGGGGGGGGATACGCAGTATTTT. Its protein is CASSSGLAGGDTQYF.

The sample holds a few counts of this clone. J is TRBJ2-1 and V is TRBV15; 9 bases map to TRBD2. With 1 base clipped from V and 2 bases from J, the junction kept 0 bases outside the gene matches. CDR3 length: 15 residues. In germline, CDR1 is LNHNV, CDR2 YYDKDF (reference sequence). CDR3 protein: CATSRGGGAYNEQFF. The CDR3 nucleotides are TGTGCCACCAGCAGAGGCGGGGGGGCCTACAATGAGCAGTTCTTC.

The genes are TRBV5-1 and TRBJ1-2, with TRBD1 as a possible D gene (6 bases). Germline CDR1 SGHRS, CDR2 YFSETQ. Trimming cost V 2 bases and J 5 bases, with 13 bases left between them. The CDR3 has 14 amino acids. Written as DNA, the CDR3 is TGCGCCAGCAGCTTTACCAGGGGTTTATATGGCTACACCTTC. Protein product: CASSFTRGLYGYTF.

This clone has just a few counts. CDR3 DNA sequence: TGTGCCAGCAGCTCCCAGACACCTAACTCTGGAAACACCATATATTTT. Encoded protein: CASSSQTPNSGNTIYF. The rearrangement joins TRBV7-2 to TRBJ1-3, with unresolved D. CDR1 is SGHTA, CDR2 FQGNSA, per germline. This CDR3 is 16 amino acids long. Trimming pared 4 bases from V and 0 bases from J, leaving 13 bases between.

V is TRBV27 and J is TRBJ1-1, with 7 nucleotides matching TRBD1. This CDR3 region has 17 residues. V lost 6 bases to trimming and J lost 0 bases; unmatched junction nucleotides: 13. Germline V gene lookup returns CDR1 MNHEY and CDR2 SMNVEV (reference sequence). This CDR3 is CASRFWDPTGLNTEAFF. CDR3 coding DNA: TGTGCCAGCAGATTTTGGGACCCGACAGGGCTGAACACTGAAGCTTTCTTT.

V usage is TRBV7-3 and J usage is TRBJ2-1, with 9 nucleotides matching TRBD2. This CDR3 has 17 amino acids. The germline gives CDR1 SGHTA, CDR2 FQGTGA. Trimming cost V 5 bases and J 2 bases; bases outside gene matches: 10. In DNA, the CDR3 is TGTGCCAGCAGCCGGGGGAGGATAGCGGGGGCCTACAATGAGCAGTTCTTC. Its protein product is CASSRGRIAGAYNEQFF.

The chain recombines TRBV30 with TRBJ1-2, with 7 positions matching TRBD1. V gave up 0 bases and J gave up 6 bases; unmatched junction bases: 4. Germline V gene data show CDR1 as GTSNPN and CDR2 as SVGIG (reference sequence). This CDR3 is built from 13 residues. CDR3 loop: CAWSVTGVDGYTF. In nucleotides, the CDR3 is TGTGCCTGGAGTGTAACAGGGGTAGATGGCTACACCTTC.

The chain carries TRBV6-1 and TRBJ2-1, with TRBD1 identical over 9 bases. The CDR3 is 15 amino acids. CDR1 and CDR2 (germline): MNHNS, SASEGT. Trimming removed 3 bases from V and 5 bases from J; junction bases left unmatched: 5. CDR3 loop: CASSDPGQGHNEQFF. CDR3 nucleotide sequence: TGTGCCAGCAGTGACCCGGGACAGGGCCACAATGAGCAGTTCTTC.

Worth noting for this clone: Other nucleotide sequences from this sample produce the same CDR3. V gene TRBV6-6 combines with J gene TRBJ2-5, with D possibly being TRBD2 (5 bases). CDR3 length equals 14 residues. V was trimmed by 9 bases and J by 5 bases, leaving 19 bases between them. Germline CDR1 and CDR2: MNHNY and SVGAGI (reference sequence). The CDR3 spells CASSLTSSGETQYF. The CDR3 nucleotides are TGTGCCAGTAGCCTTACTAGTTCCGGGGAGACCCAGTACTTC.

The CDR3: CASIRDRGRYNEQFF. DNA for the CDR3: TGTGCCAGCATACGGGACAGGGGGCGCTACAATGAGCAGTTCTTC. V usage is TRBV5-4 and J usage is TRBJ2-1; 12 positions agree with TRBD1. The CDR3 loop spans 15 amino acids. Germline CDR1 reads SGHNT; CDR2 reads YYREEE (reference sequence). The V gene end was trimmed by 6 bases and the J gene end by 3 bases; junction bases not matched to a gene: 4.

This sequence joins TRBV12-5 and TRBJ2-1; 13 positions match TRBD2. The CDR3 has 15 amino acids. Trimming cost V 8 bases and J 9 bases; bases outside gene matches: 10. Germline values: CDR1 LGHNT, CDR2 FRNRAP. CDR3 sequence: CASSTLAGGPGEQFF. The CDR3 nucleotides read TGTGCTAGTTCAACACTAGCGGGAGGGCCTGGTGAGCAGTTCTTC.

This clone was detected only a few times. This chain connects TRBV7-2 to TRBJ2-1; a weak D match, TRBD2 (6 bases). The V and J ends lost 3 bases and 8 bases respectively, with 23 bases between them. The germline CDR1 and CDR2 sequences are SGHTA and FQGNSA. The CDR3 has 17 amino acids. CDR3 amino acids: CASSFELTGVTGYEQFF. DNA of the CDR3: TGTGCCAGCAGCTTCGAACTTACGGGAGTAACGGGCTATGAGCAGTTCTTC.

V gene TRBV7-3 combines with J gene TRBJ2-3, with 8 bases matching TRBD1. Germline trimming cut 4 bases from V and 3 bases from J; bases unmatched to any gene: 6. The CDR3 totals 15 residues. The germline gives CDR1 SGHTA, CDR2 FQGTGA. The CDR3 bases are TGTGCCAGCAGCTGGTCAGGGGGCTCAACAGATACGCAGTATTTT. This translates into CASSWSGGSTDTQYF.

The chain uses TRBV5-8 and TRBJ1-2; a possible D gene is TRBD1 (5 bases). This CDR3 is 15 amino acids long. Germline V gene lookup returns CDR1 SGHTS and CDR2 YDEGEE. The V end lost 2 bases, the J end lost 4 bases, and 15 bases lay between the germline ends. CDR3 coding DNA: TGTGCCAGCAGCTTAGGACATCCGCGGGGCTATGGCTACACCTTC. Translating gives CASSLGHPRGYGYTF.

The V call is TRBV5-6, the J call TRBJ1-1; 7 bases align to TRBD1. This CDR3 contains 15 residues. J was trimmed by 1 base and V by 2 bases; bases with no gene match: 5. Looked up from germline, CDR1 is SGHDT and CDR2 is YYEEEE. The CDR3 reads CASSFRGQPNTEAFF. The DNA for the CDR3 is TGTGCCAGCAGCTTCCGGGGACAGCCGAACACTGAAGCTTTCTTT.

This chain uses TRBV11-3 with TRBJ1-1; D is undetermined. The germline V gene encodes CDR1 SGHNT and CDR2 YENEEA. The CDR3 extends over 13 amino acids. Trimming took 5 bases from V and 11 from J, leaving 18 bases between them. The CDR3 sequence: CASSPWEGGEAFF. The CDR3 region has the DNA TGTGCCAGCAGCCCATGGGAGGGAGGTGAGGCTTTCTTT.

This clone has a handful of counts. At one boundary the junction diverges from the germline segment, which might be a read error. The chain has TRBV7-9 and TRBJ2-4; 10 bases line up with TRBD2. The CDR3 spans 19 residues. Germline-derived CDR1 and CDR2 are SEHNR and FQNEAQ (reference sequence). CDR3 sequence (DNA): TGTTCCAGCAGCTTAGAGTGGCTAGCGGGAGATCTAGCCAAAAACATTCAGTACTTC. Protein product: CSSSLEWLAGDLAKNIQYF.